Presented here are 9 T cell receptor beta chains from one specimen sequenced in a study of post-analysis software for immune sequencing data. Regarding the study as a whole: About 5 TRBV segments were significantly more frequent in patients than in controls. TRBV5-6, TRBV5-1 and TRBV20-1 were among these segments.

The TCR beta cDNA libraries carried unique molecular identifiers. Via MiXCR, TCRdb re-called the PCR reads, giving one row per CDR3 protein. The data show 450,000 to 650,000 distinct CDR3 sequences, roughly 46% seen once. Their cognate antigens are unknown. The source material was blood. The source of these receptors is a girl aged 10-17 years with multiple sclerosis.

The chain has TRBV7-2 and TRBJ2-7; the match to TRBD2 covers 7 bases. The V segment lost 5 bases and the J segment 2 bases; nucleotides outside the gene matches: 9. The CDR3 totals 15 residues. From germline, CDR1 is SGHTA and CDR2 FQGNSA. CDR3 in DNA: TGTGCCAGCAGCAACCGACTGGCGGGAGCCTACGAGCAGTACTTC. It yields the protein CASSNRLAGAYEQYF. Combining the CDR3 with reference TRBV7-2 and TRBJ2-7 gives the whole variable domain GAGVSQSPSNKVTEKGKDVELRCDPISGHTALYWYRQSLGQGLEFLIYFQGNSAPDKSGLPSDRFSAERTGGSVSTLTIQRTQQEDSAVYLCASSNRLAGAYEQYFGPGTRLTVT.

V gene TRBV3-1 combines with J gene TRBJ2-5, with D perhaps matching TRBD1 (5 bases). The CDR3 covers 15 residues. V was clipped by 0 bases and J by 5 bases, with 13 bases between them. Germline-derived CDR1 and CDR2 are LGHDT and YNNKEL (reference sequence). This CDR3 is CASSQDSGSLETQYF. The CDR3 nucleotides are TGTGCCAGCAGCCAAGACTCAGGGTCTTTGGAGACCCAGTACTTC.

This clonotype was found a few times. CDR3 sequence reads: CASSPFAGDVYEQFF. The CDR3 DNA reads as TGTGCCAGCAGTCCCTTCGCGGGGGATGTCTATGAGCAGTTCTTC. This rearrangement joins TRBV12-3 or TRBV12-4 to TRBJ2-1, with 7 nucleotides matching TRBD2. The length of the CDR3 is 15 residues. V trimming: 5 bases; J trimming: 8 bases; junction bases outside the gene matches: 12.

The chain is built from TRBV28 and TRBJ1-1; D is uncertain. V lost 6 bases and J 8 bases, leaving 10 bases between the germline ends. The CDR3 covers 11 residues. Looked up from germline, CDR1 is MDHEN and CDR2 is SYDVKM. The CDR3 nucleotides are TGTGCCAGCAGGACGCGGATCGAAGCTTTCTTT. This codes for CASRTRIEAFF.

This chain uses TRBV10-3 with TRBJ2-7; the D is unclear. The germline V gene encodes CDR1 ENHRY and CDR2 SYGVKD. This CDR3 region has 12 residues. V lost 9 bases and J 2 bases, leaving 11 bases between the germline ends. As DNA, the CDR3 is TGTGCCATGGGTCCCTCGGCCTACGAGCAGTACTTC. It translates to CAMGPSAYEQYF.

The chain carries TRBV7-2 and TRBJ2-1; D possibly corresponds to TRBD2 (5 bases). V was pared by 5 bases and J by 8 bases, with 10 bases between. CDR1 is SGHTA and CDR2 is FQGNSA in the germline V gene. The CDR3 contains 12 residues. The CDR3 spells CASSPGSDEQFF. The CDR3 DNA is TGTGCCAGCAGCCCGGGGAGCGATGAGCAGTTCTTC.

J is TRBJ1-2 and V is TRBV10-3; 7 positions agree with TRBD1. V dropped 4 bases and J dropped 5; count of bases not matched to a gene: 10. Per germline, CDR1 ENHRY and CDR2 SYGVKD. CDR3 length equals 15 residues. The CDR3 region has the DNA TGTGCCATCAGTGGATATTCGACAGGGAAGTATGGCTACACCTTC. Amino acid sequence: CAISGYSTGKYGYTF.

The chain recombines TRBV6-6 with TRBJ2-1, with 8 positions matching TRBD2. The germline gives CDR1 MNHNY, CDR2 SVGAGI (reference sequence). This CDR3 contains 14 residues. V lost 0 bases and J lost 6; bases outside the gene matches: 1. The CDR3 nucleotides read TGTGCCAGCAGTTACTCTGGGACTAGCAATGAGCAGTTCTTC. Protein sequence: CASSYSGTSNEQFF.

This clonotype was observed a handful of times. The chain uses TRBV12-3 or TRBV12-4 and TRBJ2-5, with TRBD1 matching over 7 bases. J lost 11 bases, V lost 5 bases, and 11 bases had no gene match. The CDR3 length is 13 residues. As DNA, the CDR3 is TGTGCCAGCAGTCCTGGGACAGTGGTAGAGCAGTACTTC. Protein sequence: CASSPGTVVEQYF.